The 21 T cell receptor beta chains in this list originate from one sample, sequenced in a study of blood T cell repertoires in COVID-19. Only in-frame clones appear in the TCRdb table, and some are missing; sequencing was by immunoSEQ multiplex PCR. This sample carries about 33,000 clones, roughly 88% of them seen once, and the ten largest clones take approximately 6.5%. Sequencing used peripheral blood. All receptors come from a human donor in a cohort sampled during active COVID-19.

The genes are TRBV28 and TRBJ2-1, with TRBD2 matching 13 bases. CDR1 and CDR2 (germline): MDHEN, SYDVKM. J was trimmed by 5 bases and V by 5 bases; bases with no gene match: 0. The CDR3 sequence is 14 residues long. The CDR3 DNA reads as TGTGCCAGCAGTGGACTAGCGGGGGACAATGAGCAGTTCTTC. Its protein product is CASSGLAGDNEQFF. Variable domain in full (rest from reference TRBV28 and TRBJ2-1): DVKVTQSSRYLVKRTGEKVFLECVQDMDHENMFWYRQDPGLGLRLIYFSYDVKMKEKGDIPEGYSVSREKKERFSLILESASTNQTSMYLCASSGLAGDNEQFFGPGTRLTVL.

The chain combines TRBV24-1 with TRBJ2-2, with 11 bases lining up with TRBD1. Germline V gene data show CDR1 as KGHDR and CDR2 as SFDVKD. J lost 3 bases, V lost 4 bases, and 6 bases had no gene match. The length of the CDR3 is 17 residues. The CDR3 region is CATSDAGQGEDTGELFF. The DNA of the CDR3 is TGTGCCACCAGTGACGCGGGACAGGGGGAGGACACCGGGGAGCTGTTTTTT.

This clone was counted a single time. The chain is built from TRBV9 and TRBJ2-2; 9 bases map to TRBD2. V dropped 4 bases and J dropped 0; count of bases not matched to a gene: 7. Germline values: CDR1 SGDLS, CDR2 YYNGEE. The CDR3 runs to 17 residues. For the CDR3, the DNA is TGTGCCAGCAGCACACCTAGCGGGGCACCGAACACCGGGGAGCTGTTTTTT. This encodes CASSTPSGAPNTGELFF.

This clone was seen a single time. This chain connects TRBV6-5 to TRBJ2-7, with D possibly being TRBD2 (7 bases). The CDR3 spans 14 residues. CDR1 and CDR2 (germline): MNHEY, SVGAGI. V was pared by 2 bases and J by 1 base, with 9 bases between. The CDR3 DNA follows: TGTGCCAGCAGTTACGAGGGGGGGTCCTACGAGCAGTACTTC. Translated, it gives CASSYEGGSYEQYF.

CDR3: CASSWGQSEQYF. CDR3 nucleotides: TGTGCCAGCAGTTGGGGACAGTCCGAGCAGTACTTC. V and J are TRBV6-2 or TRBV6-3 and TRBJ2-7; 7 nucleotides align to TRBD1. CDR1 is MNHEY and CDR2 is SVGEGT in the germline V gene. V shed 4 bases and J 6 bases; nucleotides not matched to a gene: 3. The CDR3 totals 12 residues.

The genes are TRBV18 and TRBJ1-5; TRBD1 matches at 8 bases. Losses at the gene ends were 5 bases for V and 5 bases for J; bases not matched to a gene: 8. This CDR3 region has 15 residues. The germline gives CDR1 KGHSH, CDR2 LQKENI. DNA of the CDR3: TGTGCCAGCTCAGAGAGCACAGGGGGTTATCAGCCCCAGCATTTT. This encodes CASSESTGGYQPQHF.

The CDR3 bases are TGTGCCAGCATCCTAGGAAGACAGTTGTTTCACGAGCAGTACTTC. This gives the protein CASILGRQLFHEQYF. The chain couples TRBV21-1 to TRBJ2-7; the table names TRBD1, a call not compared with the DNA. TRBV21-1 constitutes a pseudogene. The length of the CDR3 is 15 residues.

The chain employs TRBV2 and TRBJ2-1, with D maybe TRBD2 (6 bases). Germline V gene data show CDR1 as SNHLY and CDR2 as FYNNEI. The CDR3 runs 13 residues. V was clipped by 4 bases and J by 8 bases, with 12 bases between them. The CDR3 DNA follows: TGTGCCAGCAGTGCCTTAGGGGAGGATGAGCAGTTCTTC. This gives the protein CASSALGEDEQFF.

The genes are TRBV5-5 and TRBJ2-7; D not resolved. The CDR3 length is 15 residues. Germline CDR1 is SGHKS and CDR2 is YYEKEE (reference sequence). With 0 bases removed from V and 2 bases from J, the gap between germline ends came to 12 bases. CDR3 DNA sequence: TGTGCCAGCAGCTTGGAAGCCCAACAGCCCTACGAGCAGTACTTC. Amino acid sequence: CASSLEAQQPYEQYF.

This sequence joins TRBV27 and TRBJ2-1; 8 nucleotides agree with TRBD1. Germline trimming cut 3 bases from V and 5 bases from J; bases unmatched to any gene: 9. The CDR3 totals 16 residues. CDR1 and CDR2 (germline): MNHEY, SMNVEV (reference sequence). CDR3 amino acids: CASSLHRDRINNEQFF. The CDR3 region has the DNA TGTGCCAGCAGTTTGCACCGGGACAGGATAAACAATGAGCAGTTCTTC.

In this sample, this clone turned up once. This chain uses TRBV24-1 with TRBJ2-7; possible D gene TRBD1, 6 bases. Germline loops: CDR1 KGHDR, CDR2 SFDVKD. The CDR3 sequence is 14 residues long. Trimming stripped 5 bases from V and 2 bases from J, with 12 bases between. In nucleotides, the CDR3 is TGTGCCACCAGTGCTGGGGGCGCGGCCTACGAGCAGTACTTC. Translation: CATSAGGAAYEQYF.

The rearrangement uses TRBV6-5 and TRBJ2-1; tentatively, D is TRBD1 (5 bases). Per the germline V gene, CDR1 is MNHEY and CDR2 is SVGAGI. V shed 5 bases and J shed 7 bases, with 12 bases lying between them. The CDR3 loop spans 13 amino acids. CDR3 DNA: TGTGCCAGCAGTAACCAGGGATTTAATGAGCAGTTCTTC. The encoded protein is CASSNQGFNEQFF.

The V and J genes are TRBV10-1 and TRBJ2-1; 12 positions agree with TRBD2. Germline V gene data show CDR1 as WNHNN and CDR2 as SYGVQD (reference sequence). With 7 bases clipped from V and 6 bases from J, the junction kept 10 bases outside the gene matches. The CDR3 sequence is 16 residues long. In nucleotides, the CDR3 is TGCGCCAGCACCGAAAGGACTAGCGGGACGGGCAATGAGCAGTTCTTC. Encoded protein: CASTERTSGTGNEQFF.

This rearrangement joins TRBV11-1 to TRBJ2-1, with TRBD2 identical over 12 bases. V lost 5 bases, J lost 7 bases, and 6 bases stayed unmatched. The CDR3 sequence is 15 residues long. Per the germline V gene, CDR1 is SGHAT and CDR2 is FQDESV (reference sequence). The CDR3 protein is CASSKGTSGFNEQFF. DNA for the CDR3: TGTGCCAGCAGCAAGGGGACTAGCGGGTTTAATGAGCAGTTCTTC.

The chain combines TRBV28 with TRBJ2-7, with 8 bases lining up with TRBD1. The ends lost 7 bases at V and 0 bases at J; junction bases unmatched: 11. CDR3 length: 16 amino acids. Germline values: CDR1 MDHEN, CDR2 SYDVKM. Written as DNA, the CDR3 is TGTGCCAGCACCCAAACCGGGACAGGAAACTCCTACGAGCAGTACTTC. This gives the protein CASTQTGTGNSYEQYF.

The gene calls are TRBV6-2 or TRBV6-3 and TRBJ2-1, with TRBD2 identical over 11 bases. CDR3 length equals 19 residues. The V gene's germline CDR1 is MNHEY and CDR2 SVGEGT. V lost 2 bases, J lost 0 bases, and 9 bases stayed unmatched. CDR3 region: CASSYDASGRYLSYNEQFF. Written as DNA, the CDR3 is TGTGCCAGCAGTTACGACGCTAGCGGGAGGTACCTCTCCTACAATGAGCAGTTCTTC.

The V gene is TRBV28, the J gene TRBJ1-3; no reliable D call. From germline, CDR1 is MDHEN and CDR2 SYDVKM. Deletions cut 5 bases from V and 0 bases from J, with 14 bases between. The CDR3 contains 16 residues. The CDR3 bases are TGTGCCAGCAGTCCAAAACCCTGGAGCTCTGGAAACACCATATATTTT. Protein: CASSPKPWSSGNTIYF.

This chain joins TRBV10-1 and TRBJ1-1; D is possibly TRBD1 (6 bases). V dropped 3 bases and J dropped 3 bases, with 14 bases sitting between them. The CDR3 is 15 residues long. CDR1 WNHNN and CDR2 SYGVQD come from the germline V gene (reference sequence). The CDR3 DNA reads as TGCGCCAGCAGTGACCCCGCCAACAGGGACACTGAAGCTTTCTTT. Encoded protein: CASSDPANRDTEAFF.

The rearrangement uses TRBV7-9 and TRBJ2-3; possible D gene TRBD2, 6 bases. With 5 bases removed from V and 6 bases from J, the gap between germline ends came to 21 bases. CDR1 and CDR2 (germline): SEHNR, FQNEAQ (reference sequence). The CDR3 is made up of 16 amino acids. The CDR3 sequence is CASSGGLAAAPDTQYF. DNA for the CDR3: TGTGCCAGCAGCGGGGGGTTGGCGGCCGCCCCGGATACGCAGTATTTT.

The chain combines TRBV6-2 or TRBV6-3 with TRBJ2-3; TRBD2 matches 11 bases. The ends lost 2 bases at V and 6 bases at J; junction bases unmatched: 4. CDR1 is MNHEY, CDR2 SVGEGT, per germline. CDR3 length: 15 residues. CDR3 bases: TGTGCCAGCAGTTACGGTAGCGGGGGGGCGGATACGCAGTATTTT. Protein product: CASSYGSGGADTQYF.

This clone was detected once. The rearrangement uses TRBV27 and TRBJ2-2; 8 bases fit TRBD2. Germline V gene sequence: CDR1 MNHEY, CDR2 SMNVEV (reference sequence). V gave up 5 bases and J gave up 4 bases; unmatched junction bases: 6. CDR3 size: 15 residues. CDR3 DNA: TGTGCCAGCAGTGCCGGGACTAGAAGCACCGGGGAGCTGTTTTTT. The encoded protein is CASSAGTRSTGELFF.